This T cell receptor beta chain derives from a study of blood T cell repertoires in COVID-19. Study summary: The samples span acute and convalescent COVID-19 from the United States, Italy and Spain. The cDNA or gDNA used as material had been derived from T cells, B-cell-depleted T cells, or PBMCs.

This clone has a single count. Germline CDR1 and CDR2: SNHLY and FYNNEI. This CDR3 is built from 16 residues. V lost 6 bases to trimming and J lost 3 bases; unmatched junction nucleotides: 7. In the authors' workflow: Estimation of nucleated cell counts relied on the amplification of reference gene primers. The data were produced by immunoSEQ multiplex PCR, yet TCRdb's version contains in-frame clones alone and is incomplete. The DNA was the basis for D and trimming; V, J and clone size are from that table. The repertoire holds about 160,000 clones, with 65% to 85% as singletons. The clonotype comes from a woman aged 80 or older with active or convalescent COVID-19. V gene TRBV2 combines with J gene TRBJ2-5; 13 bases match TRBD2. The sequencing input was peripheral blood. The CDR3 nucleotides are TGTGCCAGCAGCTTAGGACTAGCGGGGGTGAAAGAGACCCAGTACTTC. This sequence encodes CASSLGLAGVKETQYF.